This T cell receptor (beta chain) was captured by sequencing in a study of PD-L1 blockade in urothelial cancer. Across the whole study: Patients had been given 0 to 3 earlier chemotherapy regimens. Investigators checked blood 3 weeks (second dose) and 6 weeks after treatment start.

V lost 4 bases, J lost 3 bases, and 11 bases stayed unmatched. Looked up from germline, CDR1 is SGHRS and CDR2 is YFSETQ. This CDR3 spans 16 amino acids. Synthetic TCR analog templates were spiked into each PCR. Here immunoSEQ multiplex PCR was the method, and the copy in TCRdb shows in-frame clones only, minus some. The sample contains around 80,000 clones, about 90% of which appear only once. This clone showed up just once. The rearrangement uses TRBV5-1 and TRBJ1-1, with TRBD1 matching 8 bases. This specimen was PBMCs, taken around atezolizumab (anti-PD-L1) treatment. This clonotype was sampled from a woman in her 70s with urothelial cancer. The CDR3 loop is CASSPFRGRVDTEAFF. The CDR3 DNA sequence: TGCGCCAGCAGCCCCTTCAGGGGGCGGGTTGACACTGAAGCTTTCTTT.